This T cell receptor beta chain was sequenced during a study of cytotoxic CD8 clonotypes in ibrutinib-treated CLL (TCRdb year 2021). At the level of the whole study: In this cohort, approximately 15 patients were treatment-naive and about a dozen were relapsed/refractory, while approximately 18 had unmutated IGHV. Responses were partial in around 24 patients and complete in 2; after median approximately 69 months follow-up, some 15 stayed in remission and approximately 12 progressed. Samples at response were collected after a median of about 13 months of treatment, with a range of roughly 6 to 36 months. Samples averaged approximately 250,000 productive templates and just under 95,000 productive rearrangements. Longitudinal samples were obtainable from 26 of the 86 participants in the trial. Cryopreserved peripheral blood mononuclear cells were collected at three points: before therapy, at response, and at either sustained remission or disease progression. Every sample from remission and from progressive disease was obtained while the patients were still on ibrutinib.

Here V drops 4 bases and J drops 7 bases, and the junction holds 6 bases not matched to any gene. Including cysteine and phenylalanine, the CDR3 has 13 amino acids. The read is trimmed to its CDR3 DNA, 39 bases read in frame from base 1. As encoded in the germline V gene, CDR1 is MDHEN while CDR2 is SYDVKM. The study at large found these results: Sustained-remission and progressing patients did not have matched sampling times, and lymph node repertoires were not examined. Baseline clonality exceeded that of age-matched healthy donors and correlated strongly with circulating CD8+ T-cell counts. Clonality rose at ibrutinib response, remained stable during sustained remission, and dropped back toward baseline at progression. Public clonotypes were rare and either contracted or stayed stable during treatment, and the rise in clonality at ibrutinib response reflected the expansion of private clonotypes.

The intended sense of this specimen's time point label: more than 10 months on ibrutinib. For TCR beta library preparation, roughly 2.2 micrograms of genomic DNA were isolated from cryopreserved PBMCs. High-throughput TCR beta sequencing was performed on longitudinal blood samples from CLL patients receiving ibrutinib monotherapy. The patients were enrolled in a single-center, open-label phase 2 trial of ibrutinib monotherapy. A single count supports this clone. It has no known antigen specificity. No base quality values were provided; no much bigger clone lies one nucleotide off. Each clonotype received, on average, about 9.7x coverage in deep resolution sequencing performed on a MiSeq, where the target depth lay between 1 in 1 million and 1 in 200,000 T cells. TCR beta libraries were generated with the immunoSEQ hsTCRB Kit. On the authors' methods: The data were analyzed with ImmunoSEQ Analyzer and ImmunoSEQ Data Assistant, and V, D and J gene assignments followed IMGT definitions. Clonality, which ranges from 0 to 1, was calculated by subtracting the normalized Shannon entropy of productive rearrangement frequencies from one. Public clonotype analysis was restricted to overrepresented clonotypes comprising at least 0.05% of each patient's repertoire. Approximately 13 age-matched healthy donor repertoires from immuneACCESS served as clonality controls. This immuneACCESS table, as held by TCRdb, lists in-frame sequences with V and J called but not all clones. Of the missing ones, under half trace to an unresolved V gene in checked studies; the others have no known cause. The V and J calls and clone size are taken from that table; D and trimming were inferred from the DNA. The sample yields about 130,000 clones; roughly three quarters were counted once. 9.5% to 15% of the sample is held by the ten biggest clonotypes.

The rearranged chain carries TRBV28 and TRBJ2-5, and 7 junction bases match TRBD1. This receptor was obtained from a human donor with chronic lymphocytic leukemia. The specimen comprised PBMCs, sampled after 12 months of ibrutinib treatment. CDR3 protein: CASSSGQSGTQYF. DNA sequence: TGTGCCAGCAGTTCGGGACAGTCCGGGACCCAGTACTTC.